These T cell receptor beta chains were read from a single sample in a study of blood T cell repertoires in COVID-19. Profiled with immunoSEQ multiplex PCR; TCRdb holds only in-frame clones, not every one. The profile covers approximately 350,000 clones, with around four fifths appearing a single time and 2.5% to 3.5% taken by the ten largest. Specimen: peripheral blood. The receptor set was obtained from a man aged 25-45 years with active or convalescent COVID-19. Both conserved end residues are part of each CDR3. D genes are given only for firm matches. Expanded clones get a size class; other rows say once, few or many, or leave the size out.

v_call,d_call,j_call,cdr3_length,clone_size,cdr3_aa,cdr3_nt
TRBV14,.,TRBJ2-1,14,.,CASSQDRLDNEQFF,TGTGCCAGCAGCCAAGATCGACTAGACAATGAGCAGTTCTTC
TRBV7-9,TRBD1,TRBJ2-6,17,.,CASSLEGALSGANVLTF,TGTGCCAGCAGCTTAGAGGGGGCCCTCTCTGGGGCCAACGTCCTGACTTTC
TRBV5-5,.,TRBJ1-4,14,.,CASSLPGVNEKLFF,TGTGCCAGCAGCTTGCCAGGGGTTAATGAAAAACTGTTTTTT
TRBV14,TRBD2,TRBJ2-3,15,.,CASSQALAGTDTQYF,TGTGCCAGCAGCCAAGCACTAGCGGGGACAGATACGCAGTATTTT
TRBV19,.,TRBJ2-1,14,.,CASSDPGTNNEQFF,TGTGCCAGTAGTGATCCCGGGACAAACAATGAGCAGTTCTTC
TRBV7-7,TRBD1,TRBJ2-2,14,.,CASSLGRGTGELFF,TGTGCCAGCAGCTTAGGCAGGGGGACCGGGGAGCTGTTTTTT
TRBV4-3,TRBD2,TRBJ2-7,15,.,CASSQGGLVFDEQYF,TGCGCCAGCAGCCAAGGGGGACTAGTATTTGACGAGCAGTACTTC
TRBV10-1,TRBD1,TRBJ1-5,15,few,CASTSDRGPNQPQHF,TGCGCCAGCACCTCGGACAGGGGACCCAATCAGCCCCAGCATTTT
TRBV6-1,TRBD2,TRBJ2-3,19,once,CASSEGGLALHHMADTQYF,TGTGCCAGCAGTGAAGGAGGACTAGCCCTCCACCACATGGCAGATACGCAGTATTTT
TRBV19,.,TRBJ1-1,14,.,CASSGAFGVTEAFF,TGTGCCAGTAGTGGGGCATTTGGAGTCACTGAAGCTTTCTTT
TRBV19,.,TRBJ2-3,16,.,CASSIMYSGPTDTQYF,TGTGCCAGTAGTATCATGTATAGCGGCCCCACAGATACGCAGTATTTT
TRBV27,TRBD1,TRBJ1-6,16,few,CASSPTGQGLGSPLHF,TGTGCCAGCAGTCCTACCGGACAGGGTTTAGGTTCACCCCTCCACTTT
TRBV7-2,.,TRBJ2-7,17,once,CASSSSRLAHREYEQYF,TGTGCCAGCAGCTCCTCGCGTCTAGCTCATAGGGAGTACGAGCAGTACTTC
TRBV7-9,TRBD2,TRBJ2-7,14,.,CASSLPGTSILQYF,TGTGCCAGCAGCCTCCCCGGGACTAGTATTCTCCAGTACTTC
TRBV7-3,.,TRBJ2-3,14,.,CASSPTLRVDTQYF,TGTGCCAGCAGCCCCACCTTGAGGGTAGATACGCAGTATTTT
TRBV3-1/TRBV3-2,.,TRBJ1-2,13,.,CASSQDGNYGYTF,TGTGCCAGCAGCCAAGATGGCAACTATGGCTACACCTTC
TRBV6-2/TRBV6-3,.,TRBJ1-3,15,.,CASSRLDNSGNTIYF,TGTGCCAGCAGCCGCCTTGACAACTCTGGAAACACCATATATTTT
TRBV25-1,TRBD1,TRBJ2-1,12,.,CASSTGAHEQFF,TGTGCCAGCAGTACAGGGGCTCACGAGCAGTTCTTC
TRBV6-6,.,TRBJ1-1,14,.,CASSPPREFTEAFF,TGTGCCAGCAGTCCGCCTCGAGAGTTCACTGAAGCTTTCTTT
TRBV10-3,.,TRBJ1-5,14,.,CAMSGTGGNQPQHF,TGTGCCATGTCCGGGACGGGGGGCAATCAGCCCCAGCATTTT
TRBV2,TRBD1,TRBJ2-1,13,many,CANTGGEIGEQFF,TGTGCCAATACAGGGGGCGAAATTGGTGAGCAGTTCTTC
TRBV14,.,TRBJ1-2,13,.,CASSQLQGHGYTF,TGTGCCAGCAGCCAATTACAGGGTCATGGCTACACCTTC
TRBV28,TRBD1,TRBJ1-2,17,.,CASSFLGRQGEDYGYTF,TGTGCCAGCAGTTTCTTGGGGAGACAGGGGGAGGACTATGGCTACACCTTC
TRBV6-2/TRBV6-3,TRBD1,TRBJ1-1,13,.,CASSLDRGTEAFF,TGTGCCAGCAGTTTGGACAGGGGTACTGAAGCTTTCTTT
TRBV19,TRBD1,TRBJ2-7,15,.,CASSIDQGVPYEQYF,TGTGCCAGTAGTATAGACCAGGGGGTCCCCTACGAGCAGTACTTC
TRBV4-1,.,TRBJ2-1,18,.,CASSPLSGQGGWSNEQFF,TGCGCCAGCAGCCCCCTAAGTGGCCAGGGAGGATGGAGCAATGAGCAGTTCTTC
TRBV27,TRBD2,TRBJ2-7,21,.,CASSTGVRGLAGPLSSYEQYF,TGTGCCAGCAGTACCGGGGTGCGGGGACTAGCGGGACCTTTGAGCTCCTACGAGCAGTACTTC
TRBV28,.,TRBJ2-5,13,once,CASSLSEGETQYF,TGTGCCAGCAGTTTATCTGAGGGAGAGACCCAGTACTTC
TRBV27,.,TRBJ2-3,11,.,CASTHTDTQYF,TGTGCCAGCACCCACACAGATACGCAGTATTTT
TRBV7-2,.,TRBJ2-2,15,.,CASSLDPGLGGELFF,TGTGCCAGCAGCTTAGACCCGGGATTGGGCGGGGAGCTGTTTTTT
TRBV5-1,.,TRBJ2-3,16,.,CASSLFGRGRTDTQYF,TGCGCCAGCAGCTTGTTTGGGCGGGGACGCACAGATACGCAGTATTTT
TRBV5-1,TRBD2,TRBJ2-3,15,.,CASSLALAGMDTQYF,TGCGCCAGCAGCTTGGCCTTAGCGGGAATGGATACGCAGTATTTT
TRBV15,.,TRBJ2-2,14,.,CATSRRESTGELFF,TGTGCCACCAGCCGCCGGGAGAGCACCGGGGAGCTGTTTTTT
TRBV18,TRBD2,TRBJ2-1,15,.,CASSQTSVGGDEQFF,TGTGCCAGCTCGCAAACTAGCGTAGGAGGGGATGAGCAGTTCTTC
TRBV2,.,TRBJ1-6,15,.,CASSEGGGRNSPLHF,TGTGCCAGCAGTGAGGGGGGGGGACGTAATTCACCCCTCCACTTT
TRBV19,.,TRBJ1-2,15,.,CASSIWSSESYGYTF,TGTGCCAGTAGTATCTGGTCAAGTGAGTCCTATGGCTACACCTTC
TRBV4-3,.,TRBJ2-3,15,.,CASSQEGRGRDTQYF,TGCGCCAGCAGCCAAGAGGGCAGGGGAAGAGATACGCAGTATTTT
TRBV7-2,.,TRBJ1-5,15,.,CASSPTATSNQPQHF,TGTGCCAGCAGCCCGACAGCGACGAGCAATCAGCCCCAGCATTTT
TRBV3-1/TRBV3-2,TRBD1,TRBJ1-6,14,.,CASSLRDRHSPLHF,TGTGCCAGCAGCCTGCGGGACAGACATTCACCCCTCCACTTT
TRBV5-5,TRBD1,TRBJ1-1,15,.,CASSSLLTGGTEAFF,TGTGCCAGCAGCTCGTTATTAACAGGGGGCACTGAAGCTTTCTTT
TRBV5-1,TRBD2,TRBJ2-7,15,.,CASSLDSGSGREQYF,TGCGCCAGCAGCTTGGACAGCGGGAGCGGTCGCGAGCAGTACTTC
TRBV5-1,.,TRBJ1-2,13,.,CASSLTGEDGYTF,TGCGCCAGCAGCTTGACAGGAGAAGATGGCTACACCTTC
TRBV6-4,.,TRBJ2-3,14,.,CASSAEYSTDTQYF,TGTGCCAGCAGTGCTGAGTATAGCACAGATACGCAGTATTTT
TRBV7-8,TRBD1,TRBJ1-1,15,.,CASSLVRTGARGAFF,TGTGCCAGCAGCTTAGTCCGGACAGGCGCTAGAGGAGCTTTCTTT
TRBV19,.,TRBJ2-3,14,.,CASSLAGRADTQYF,TGTGCCAGTAGTTTGGCGGGACGAGCCGATACGCAGTATTTT
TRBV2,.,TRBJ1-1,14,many,CASSFAQGATEAFF,TGTGCCAGCAGTTTTGCACAGGGCGCCACTGAAGCTTTCTTT